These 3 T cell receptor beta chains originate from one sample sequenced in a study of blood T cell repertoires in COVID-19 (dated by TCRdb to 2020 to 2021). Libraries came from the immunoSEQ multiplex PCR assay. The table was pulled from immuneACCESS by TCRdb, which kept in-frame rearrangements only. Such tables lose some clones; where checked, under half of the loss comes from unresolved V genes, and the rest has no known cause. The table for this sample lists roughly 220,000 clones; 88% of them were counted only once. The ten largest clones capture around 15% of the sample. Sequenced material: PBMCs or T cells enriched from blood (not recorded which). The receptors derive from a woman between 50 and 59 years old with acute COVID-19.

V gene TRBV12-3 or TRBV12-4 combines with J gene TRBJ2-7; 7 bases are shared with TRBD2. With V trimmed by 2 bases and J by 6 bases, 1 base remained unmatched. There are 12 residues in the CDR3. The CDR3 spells CASSLRGVEQYF. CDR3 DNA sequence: TGTGCCAGCAGTTTACGGGGGGTCGAGCAGTACTTC.

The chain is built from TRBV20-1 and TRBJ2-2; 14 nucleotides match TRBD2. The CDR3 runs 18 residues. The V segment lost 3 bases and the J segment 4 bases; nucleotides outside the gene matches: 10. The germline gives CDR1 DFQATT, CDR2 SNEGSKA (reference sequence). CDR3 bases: TGCAGTGCTAGTCATCCGGGACTAGCGGGAGCGGGCACCGGGGAGCTGTTTTTT. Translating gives CSASHPGLAGAGTGELFF.

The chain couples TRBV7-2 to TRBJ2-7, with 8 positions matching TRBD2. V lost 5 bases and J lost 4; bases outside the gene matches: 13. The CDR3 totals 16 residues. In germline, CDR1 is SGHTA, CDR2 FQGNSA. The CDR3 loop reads CASSGFAAGGLYEQYF. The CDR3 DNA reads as TGTGCCAGCAGCGGGTTTGCGGCGGGAGGACTATACGAGCAGTACTTC.